The 3 T cell receptor beta chains below were found in one sample sequenced in a study of STAT3 mutations in large granular lymphocyte leukemia. Overall study findings and caveats: At least one immunodominant TCR beta clonotype appeared in every T-cell large granular lymphocyte leukemia patient.

TCRdb keeps only in-frame clones here, not all; method: immunoSEQ multiplex PCR. The sample carries about 12,000 clones, 85% to 90% recorded once. The antigens for these receptors are not known. Sequenced input: peripheral blood mononuclear cells. The receptors here all came from a man older than 75 with T-cell large granular lymphocyte leukemia. Some clones in this sample may be carry-over from other donors' samples.

This chain uses TRBV29-1 with TRBJ1-4; 8 bases map to TRBD1. The CDR3 contains 15 residues. The V segment lost 1 base and the J segment 10 bases; nucleotides outside the gene matches: 11. The V gene's germline CDR1 is SQVTM and CDR2 ANQGSEA. The CDR3 protein is CSVEVVRGTGGKLFF. The CDR3 DNA sequence: TGCAGCGTTGAAGTTGTTAGAGGAACAGGGGGAAAACTGTTTTTT.

This chain links TRBV4-1 with TRBJ1-2; TRBD1 matches 7 bases. Trimming took 6 bases from V and 2 from J; bases not matched to a gene: 6. The CDR3 totals 14 residues. CDR1 is MGHRA, CDR2 YSYEKL, per germline. CDR3 residues: CASRDRRVNYGYTF. CDR3 DNA sequence: TGCGCCAGCAGGGACAGGAGGGTCAACTATGGCTACACCTTC.

This clone was observed a single time. The chain recombines TRBV4-1 with TRBJ1-2; no clear D gene. V lost 1 base to trimming and J lost 0 bases, with 15 bases between them. This CDR3 region has 17 residues. The germline CDR1 and CDR2 sequences are MGHRA and YSYEKL. CDR3: CASSQAPLGVANYGYTF. CDR3 DNA sequence: TGCGCCAGCAGCCAAGCCCCCTTGGGCGTCGCTAACTATGGCTACACCTTC.